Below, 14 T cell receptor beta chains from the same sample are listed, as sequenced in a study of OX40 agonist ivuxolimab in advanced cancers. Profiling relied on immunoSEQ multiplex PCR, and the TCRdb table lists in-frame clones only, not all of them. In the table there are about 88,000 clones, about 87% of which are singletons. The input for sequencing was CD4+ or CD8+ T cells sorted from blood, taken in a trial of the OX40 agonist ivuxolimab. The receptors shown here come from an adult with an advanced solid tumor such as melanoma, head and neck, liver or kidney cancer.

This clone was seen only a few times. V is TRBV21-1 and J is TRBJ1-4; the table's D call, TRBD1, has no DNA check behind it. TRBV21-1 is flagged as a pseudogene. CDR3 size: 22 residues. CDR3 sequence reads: CASSKLNSDRAGRVATNEKLFF. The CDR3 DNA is TGTGCCAGCAGCAAACTAAACTCGGACAGGGCTGGACGGGTTGCAACTAATGAAAAACTGTTTTTT.

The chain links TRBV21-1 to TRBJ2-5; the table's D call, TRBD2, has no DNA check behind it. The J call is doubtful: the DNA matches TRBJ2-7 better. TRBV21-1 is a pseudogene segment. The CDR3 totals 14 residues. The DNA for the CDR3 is TGTGCCAGCAGCTCCCGTTCCTTCTCCTACGAGCAGTACTTC. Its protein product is CASSSRSFSYEQYF.

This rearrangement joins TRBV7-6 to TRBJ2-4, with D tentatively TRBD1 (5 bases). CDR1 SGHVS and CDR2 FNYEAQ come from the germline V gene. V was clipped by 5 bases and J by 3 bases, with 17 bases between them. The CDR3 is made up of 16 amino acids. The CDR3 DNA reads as TGTGCCAGCAGCCCGTCGACAGATAGGGGCAAAAACATTCAGTACTTC. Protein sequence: CASSPSTDRGKNIQYF.

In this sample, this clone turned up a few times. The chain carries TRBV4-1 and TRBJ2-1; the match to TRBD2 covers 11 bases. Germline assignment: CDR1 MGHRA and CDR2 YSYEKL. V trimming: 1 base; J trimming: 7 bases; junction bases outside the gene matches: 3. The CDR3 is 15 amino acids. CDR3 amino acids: CASSQGLAGPNEQFF. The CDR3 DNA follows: TGCGCCAGCAGCCAAGGACTAGCGGGGCCTAATGAGCAGTTCTTC.

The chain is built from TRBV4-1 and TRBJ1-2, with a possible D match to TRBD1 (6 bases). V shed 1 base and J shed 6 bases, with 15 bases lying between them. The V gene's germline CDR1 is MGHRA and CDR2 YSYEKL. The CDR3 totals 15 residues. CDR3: CASSQGGAGSDGYTF. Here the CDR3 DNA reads TGCGCCAGCAGCCAAGGGGGGGCGGGTAGTGATGGCTACACCTTC.

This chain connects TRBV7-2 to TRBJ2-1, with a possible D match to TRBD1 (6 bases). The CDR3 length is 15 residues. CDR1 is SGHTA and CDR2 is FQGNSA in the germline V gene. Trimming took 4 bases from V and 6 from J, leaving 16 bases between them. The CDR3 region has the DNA TGTGCCAGCAGCTCCCAGGGGAAGGGGCGCAATGAGCAGTTCTTC. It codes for CASSSQGKGRNEQFF.

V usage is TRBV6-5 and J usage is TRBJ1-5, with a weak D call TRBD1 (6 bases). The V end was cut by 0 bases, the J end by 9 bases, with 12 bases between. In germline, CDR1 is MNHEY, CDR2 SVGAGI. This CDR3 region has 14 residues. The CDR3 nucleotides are TGTGCCAGCAGTTACTCGCAGGGGCGGGTGCCCCAGCATTTT. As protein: CASSYSQGRVPQHF.

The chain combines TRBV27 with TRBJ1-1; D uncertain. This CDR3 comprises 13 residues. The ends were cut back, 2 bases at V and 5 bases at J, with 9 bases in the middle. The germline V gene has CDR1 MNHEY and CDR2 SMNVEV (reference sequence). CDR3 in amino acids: CASSLDLGTEAFF. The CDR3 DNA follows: TGTGCCAGCAGTTTAGACCTGGGGACTGAAGCTTTCTTT.

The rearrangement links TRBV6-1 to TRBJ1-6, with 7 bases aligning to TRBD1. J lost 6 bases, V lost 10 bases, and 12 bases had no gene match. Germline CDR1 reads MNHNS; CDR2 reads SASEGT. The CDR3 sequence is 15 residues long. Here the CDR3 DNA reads TGTGCCACCCTCCGAGGACAGGCCTCTAATTCACCCCTCCACTTT. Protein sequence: CATLRGQASNSPLHF.

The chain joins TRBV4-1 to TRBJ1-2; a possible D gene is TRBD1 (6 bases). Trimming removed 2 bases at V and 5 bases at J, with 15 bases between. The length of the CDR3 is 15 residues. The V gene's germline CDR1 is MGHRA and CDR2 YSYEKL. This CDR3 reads CASSQLNRAEYGYTF. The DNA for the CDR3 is TGCGCCAGCAGCCAACTAAACAGGGCTGAGTATGGCTACACCTTC.

The CDR3 DNA is TGCGCCAGCAGCCATATGGACAGGGGCAATGAGCAGTTCTTC. Its protein is CASSHMDRGNEQFF. The chain combines TRBV5-1 with TRBJ2-1, with TRBD1 identical over 9 bases. J lost 6 bases, V lost 4 bases, and 5 bases had no gene match. Germline values: CDR1 SGHRS, CDR2 YFSETQ. The CDR3 extends over 14 amino acids.

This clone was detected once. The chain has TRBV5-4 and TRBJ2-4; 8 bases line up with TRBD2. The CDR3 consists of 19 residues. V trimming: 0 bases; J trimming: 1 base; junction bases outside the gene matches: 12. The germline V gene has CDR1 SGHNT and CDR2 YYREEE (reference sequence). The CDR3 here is CASSLASGLAFGAKNIQYF. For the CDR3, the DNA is TGTGCCAGCAGCTTGGCCAGCGGACTAGCTTTTGGGGCCAAAAACATTCAGTACTTC.

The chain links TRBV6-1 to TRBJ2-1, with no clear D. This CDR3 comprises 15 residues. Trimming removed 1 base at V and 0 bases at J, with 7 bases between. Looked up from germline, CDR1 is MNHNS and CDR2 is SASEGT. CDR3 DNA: TGTGCCAGCAGTGAAGTCCGCAGCTCCTACAATGAGCAGTTCTTC. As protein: CASSEVRSSYNEQFF.

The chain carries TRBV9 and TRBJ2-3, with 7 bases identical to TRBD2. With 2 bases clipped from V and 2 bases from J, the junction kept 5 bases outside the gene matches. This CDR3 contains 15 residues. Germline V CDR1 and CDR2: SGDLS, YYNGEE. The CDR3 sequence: CASSVRAGDTDTQYF. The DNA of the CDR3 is TGTGCCAGCAGCGTTAGGGCGGGGGACACAGATACGCAGTATTTT.